Shown below are 3 T cell receptor beta chains from a single sample sequenced in a study of T cells in Graves' hyperthyroidism and ophthalmopathy. Authors of the study amplified TCR beta CDR3 regions from RNA transcripts. With the HTBI primer set, the TCR CDR3 went through a first round of RT-PCR. TCRdb re-called the multiplex PCR reads with MiXCR, one entry per CDR3 protein. Of about 690,000 distinct CDR3 sequences listed, approximately 15% are singletons. Source material: blood. Source of these receptors: a man in his fifties with Graves' hyperthyroidism.

This clonotype was counted many times. This sequence joins TRBV28 and TRBJ2-7; either TRBD1 or TRBD2 may supply D (5 bases each). CDR3 length equals 14 residues. Germline CDR1 reads MDHEN; CDR2 reads SYDVKM. V was shortened by 4 bases and J by 3 bases, with 13 bases between the two germline ends. The CDR3 reads CASSYTGTNYEQYF. In nucleotides, the CDR3 is TGTGCCAGCAGTTACACCGGGACGAACTACGAGCAGTACTTC.

There are many counts of this clonotype. The genes are TRBV10-1 and TRBJ1-1; a possible D gene is TRBD1 (6 bases). Trimming cost V 6 bases and J 5 bases, with 19 bases left between them. Germline V gene sequence: CDR1 WNHNN, CDR2 SYGVQD (reference sequence). The CDR3 is made up of 15 amino acids. The DNA of the CDR3 is TGCGCCAGCAGCCTGAGTACGGGGGGCATTACTGAAGCTTTCTTT. It yields the protein CASSLSTGGITEAFF.

V gene TRBV7-9 combines with J gene TRBJ2-7, with TRBD2 matching over 12 bases. CDR1 SEHNR and CDR2 FQNEAQ come from the germline V gene (reference sequence). This CDR3 spans 16 amino acids. Trimming took 1 base from V and 3 from J; bases not matched to a gene: 4. CDR3 DNA sequence: TGTGCCAGCAGCTTAGAGACGGGACTAGCGGGCTACGAGCAGTACTTC. It is translated as CASSLETGLAGYEQYF. Drawing the rest from reference TRBV7-9 and TRBJ2-7, the complete variable domain is DTGVSQNPRHKITKRGQNVTFRCDPISEHNRLYWYRQTLGQGPEFLTYFQNEAQLEKSRLLSDRFSAERPKGSFSTLEIQRTEQGDSAMYLCASSLETGLAGYEQYFGPGTRLTVT.